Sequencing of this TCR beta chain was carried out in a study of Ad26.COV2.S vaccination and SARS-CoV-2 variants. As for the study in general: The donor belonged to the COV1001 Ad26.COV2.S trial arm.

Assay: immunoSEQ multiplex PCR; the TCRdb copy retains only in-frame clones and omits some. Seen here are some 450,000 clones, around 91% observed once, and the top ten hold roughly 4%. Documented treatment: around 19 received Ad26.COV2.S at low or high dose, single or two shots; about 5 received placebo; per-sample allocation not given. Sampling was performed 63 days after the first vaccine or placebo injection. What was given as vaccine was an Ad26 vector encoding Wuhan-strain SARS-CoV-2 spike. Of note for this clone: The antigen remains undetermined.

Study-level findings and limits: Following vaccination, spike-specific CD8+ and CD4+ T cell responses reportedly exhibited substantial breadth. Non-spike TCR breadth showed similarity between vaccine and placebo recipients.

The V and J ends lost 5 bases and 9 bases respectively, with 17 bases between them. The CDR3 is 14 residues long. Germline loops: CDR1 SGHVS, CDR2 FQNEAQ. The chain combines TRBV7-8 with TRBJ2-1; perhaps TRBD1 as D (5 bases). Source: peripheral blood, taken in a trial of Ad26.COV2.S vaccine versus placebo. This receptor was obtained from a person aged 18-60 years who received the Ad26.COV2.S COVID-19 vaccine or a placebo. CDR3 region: CASSADRVWSEQFF. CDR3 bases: TGTGCCAGCAGCGCCGACAGAGTATGGAGTGAGCAGTTCTTC.